Below, 10 T cell receptor beta chains from the same sample are listed, as sequenced in a study of radiotherapy plus CTLA-4 blockade in lung cancer. The data were produced by immunoSEQ multiplex PCR, yet TCRdb's version contains in-frame clones alone and is incomplete. The table records around 49,000 clones, roughly 85% of them present only once. The sample consisted of peripheral blood, taken from a patient treated with radiotherapy plus ipilimumab. These receptor sequences come from a human donor with non-small cell lung cancer whose response to radiotherapy plus ipilimumab could not be evaluated.

This clone was counted a single time. One junction end does not reproduce the germline sequence, and a read error may be involved. CDR3 bases: TGTGTCAGCAGACCCCCCGACAGCCTTAACAATGAGCAGTTCTTC. Residues: CVSRPPDSLNNEQFF. The chain recombines TRBV28 with TRBJ2-1, with D perhaps matching TRBD1 (5 bases). The CDR3 spans 15 residues. Germline values: CDR1 MDHEN, CDR2 SYDVKM.

This rearrangement joins TRBV7-9 to TRBJ2-5; the D gene is possibly TRBD2 (6 bases). V lost 6 bases and J 2 bases, leaving 10 bases between the germline ends. The CDR3 sequence is 13 residues long. CDR1 is SEHNR, CDR2 FQNEAQ, per germline (reference sequence). The CDR3 reads CASRIGGQETQYF. CDR3 in DNA: TGTGCCAGCAGGATCGGGGGACAAGAGACCCAGTACTTC.

The V and J genes are TRBV7-6 and TRBJ2-2; perhaps TRBD2 as D (5 bases). V dropped 5 bases and J dropped 6 bases, with 16 bases sitting between them. Germline loops: CDR1 SGHVS, CDR2 FNYEAQ. The CDR3 sequence is 15 residues long. CDR3 sequence reads: CASSPPPDFPGELFF. The CDR3 DNA sequence: TGTGCCAGCAGCCCTCCCCCGGACTTCCCCGGGGAGCTGTTTTTT.

The chain links TRBV27 to TRBJ2-3; the match to TRBD2 covers 8 bases. Germline CDR1 reads MNHEY; CDR2 reads SMNVEV (reference sequence). With 6 bases clipped from V and 4 bases from J, the junction kept 6 bases outside the gene matches. CDR3 length equals 14 residues. The CDR3 DNA sequence: TGTGCCAGCAGGCCGTCGGGGGGGGCAGATACGCAGTATTTT. This translates into CASRPSGGADTQYF.

The V and J genes are TRBV5-1 and TRBJ1-3; D ambiguous. Trimming took 0 bases from V and 4 from J, leaving 11 bases between them. Germline values: CDR1 SGHRS, CDR2 YFSETQ. The CDR3 extends over 15 amino acids. This CDR3 is CASSLDRVGGNTIYF. The CDR3 nucleotides read TGCGCCAGCAGCTTGGACCGGGTAGGAGGAAACACCATATATTTT.

The V call is TRBV30, the J call TRBJ1-6; TRBD1 matches at 9 bases. J lost 5 bases, V lost 5 bases, and 10 bases had no gene match. The CDR3 loop spans 16 amino acids. CDR1 is GTSNPN and CDR2 is SVGIG in the germline V gene (reference sequence). CDR3 nucleotides: TGTGCCTGGGGGACAGGGATCACTGCGGATAATTCACCCCTCCACTTT. Protein: CAWGTGITADNSPLHF.

V usage is TRBV29-1 and J usage is TRBJ2-2, with 7 bases matching TRBD1. The CDR3 is made up of 13 amino acids. The V segment lost 2 bases and the J segment 5 bases; nucleotides outside the gene matches: 2. Germline V CDR1 and CDR2: SQVTM, ANQGSEA. The CDR3 DNA reads as TGCAGCGTTGAATTCAGGGGGACCGGGGAGCTGTTTTTT. Translation: CSVEFRGTGELFF.

The J gene is TRBJ2-7, the V gene TRBV13; no firm D call. V lost 2 bases and J 1 base, leaving 9 bases between the germline ends. Germline V gene data show CDR1 as PRHDT and CDR2 as FYEKMQ (reference sequence). The CDR3 is 14 amino acids. The DNA for the CDR3 is TGTGCCAGCAGCTTAATATCCAGGTCCTACGAGCAGTACTTC. As protein: CASSLISRSYEQYF.

CDR3 region: CASSIWGDSNQPQHF. Here the CDR3 DNA reads TGTGCCAGTAGTATATGGGGGGATAGCAATCAGCCCCAGCATTTT. The chain employs TRBV19 and TRBJ1-5; D is perhaps TRBD1 (5 bases). Germline-derived CDR1 and CDR2 are LNHDA and SQIVND (reference sequence). This CDR3 has 15 residues. V lost 2 bases and J lost 0, with 8 bases in between.

The V gene is TRBV7-3, the J gene TRBJ2-1; 14 nucleotides match TRBD2. CDR3 length: 17 residues. J was trimmed by 8 bases and V by 5 bases; bases with no gene match: 11. Germline CDR1 and CDR2: SGHTA and FQGTGA. The CDR3 sequence: CASSRNTGTSGSDEQFF. CDR3 sequence (DNA): TGTGCCAGCAGCAGAAACACCGGGACTAGCGGGAGTGATGAGCAGTTCTTC.